The entry below describes one TCR beta chain. The target antigen is unknown. Per germline, CDR1 SGHRS and CDR2 YFSETQ. The CDR3 is 16 residues long. V lost 0 bases and J lost 0, with 10 bases in between. Libraries were prepared by immunoSEQ multiplex PCR; TCRdb keeps only in-frame clonotypes and omits some of them. The sample holds more than 550,000 clones; around 90% are singletons and the top ten take around a third. This sample is part of a study of shared clonotypes between healthy human individuals. Study background: Per donor, CD8 memory used one plate, CD8 naive used two, CD4 memory used three and CD4 naive used three. Overall study results and limits: A few donors had 5% to 6% of their naive CD4 clonotypes in common. Tissues were not sampled, only blood, and their repertoires likely differ.

The TCR sequence derives from a man between 18 and 29 years old in good health. Some clones in this sample may be carry-over from other donors' samples. Material: memory CD8+ T cells from PBMCs. Subset in this sample: CD45RO+ cells pooled with CCR7-negative TemRA cells. The gene calls are TRBV5-1 and TRBJ2-1, with D maybe TRBD1 (5 bases). CDR3 nucleotides: TGCGCCAGCAGCTTGGCCCGACAGAGCTCCTACAATGAGCAGTTCTTC. Protein sequence: CASSLARQSSYNEQFF.